Listed here are 5 T cell receptor beta chains from one sample, sequenced in a study of Ad26.COV2.S vaccination and SARS-CoV-2 variants. The sample's treatment: approximately 18 received Ad26.COV2.S at low or high dose, single or two shots; 5 received placebo; per-sample allocation not given. It was on day 63 after the first vaccine or placebo injection that samples were taken. The data were produced by immunoSEQ multiplex PCR, yet TCRdb's version contains in-frame clones alone and is incomplete. The sample holds around 400,000 clones; over 75% are singletons and the top ten take 1.9%. The material was peripheral blood, obtained in a trial of Ad26.COV2.S vaccine versus placebo. Source of these receptors: a person aged 18-60 years who received the Ad26.COV2.S COVID-19 vaccine or a placebo.

This chain uses TRBV10-1 with TRBJ2-7; 7 bases map to TRBD2. The CDR3 contains 15 residues. From germline, CDR1 is WNHNN and CDR2 SYGVQD (reference sequence). V dropped 3 bases and J dropped 0; count of bases not matched to a gene: 5. This CDR3 reads CASSETPGGSYEQYF. The DNA for the CDR3 is TGCGCCAGCAGTGAAACCCCGGGGGGCTCCTACGAGCAGTACTTC.

This clone has only a few counts. CDR3 protein: CASRPQGLTNEKLFF. The CDR3 nucleotides read TGTGCCAGCAGGCCACAGGGGTTGACTAATGAAAAACTGTTTTTT. The genes are TRBV2 and TRBJ1-4; 7 bases map to TRBD1. Per the germline V gene, CDR1 is SNHLY and CDR2 is FYNNEI. The junction had 6 bases not matched to a gene; V was cut back by 6 bases and J by 2 bases. The CDR3 has 15 residues.

CDR3 sequence (DNA): TGTGCCAGTAGTATCGGACTGGCCTCCTACAATGAGCAGTTCTTC. Protein sequence: CASSIGLASYNEQFF. The chain carries TRBV19 and TRBJ2-1; a weak D match, TRBD2 (5 bases). Germline values: CDR1 LNHDA, CDR2 SQIVND (reference sequence). Trimming removed 3 bases at V and 0 bases at J, with 9 bases between. CDR3 length: 15 residues.

J is TRBJ2-1 and V is TRBV7-6, with 7 bases matching TRBD2. Unmatched junction bases numbered 5, after V lost 5 bases and J lost 4 bases. CDR3 length: 14 amino acids. Germline CDR1 reads SGHVS; CDR2 reads FNYEAQ. CDR3 amino acids: CASSLPGGYNEQFF. The CDR3 DNA is TGTGCCAGCAGCCTTCCGGGGGGTTACAATGAGCAGTTCTTC. Full variable domain (remainder filled in from reference TRBV7-6 and TRBJ2-1): GAGVSQSPRYKVTKRGQDVALRCDPISGHVSLYWYRQALGQGPEFLTYFNYEAQQDKSGLPNDRFSAERPEGSISTLTIQRTEQRDSAMYRCASSLPGGYNEQFFGPGTRLTVL.

The V and J genes are TRBV20-1 and TRBJ1-1; D is unresolved. Trimming stripped 2 bases from V and 7 bases from J, with 5 bases between. The CDR3 is made up of 10 amino acids. Germline lookup yields CDR1 DFQATT and CDR2 SNEGSKA (reference sequence). The CDR3 here is CSARNVEAFF. In DNA form, the CDR3 reads TGCAGTGCTAGAAATGTTGAAGCTTTCTTT.